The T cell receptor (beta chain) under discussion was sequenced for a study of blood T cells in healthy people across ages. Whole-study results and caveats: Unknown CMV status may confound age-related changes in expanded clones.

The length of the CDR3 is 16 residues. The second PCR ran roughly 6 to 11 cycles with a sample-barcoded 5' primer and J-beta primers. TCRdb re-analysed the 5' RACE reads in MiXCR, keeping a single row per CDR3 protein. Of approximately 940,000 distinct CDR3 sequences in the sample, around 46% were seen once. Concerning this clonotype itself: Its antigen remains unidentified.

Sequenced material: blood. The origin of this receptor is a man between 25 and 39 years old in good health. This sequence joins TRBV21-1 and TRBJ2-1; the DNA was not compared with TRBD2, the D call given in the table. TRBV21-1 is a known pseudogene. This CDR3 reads CASSGEDGRSYNEQFF. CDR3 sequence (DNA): TGTGCCAGCAGCGGGGAGGACGGTCGCTCCTACAATGAGCAGTTCTTC.